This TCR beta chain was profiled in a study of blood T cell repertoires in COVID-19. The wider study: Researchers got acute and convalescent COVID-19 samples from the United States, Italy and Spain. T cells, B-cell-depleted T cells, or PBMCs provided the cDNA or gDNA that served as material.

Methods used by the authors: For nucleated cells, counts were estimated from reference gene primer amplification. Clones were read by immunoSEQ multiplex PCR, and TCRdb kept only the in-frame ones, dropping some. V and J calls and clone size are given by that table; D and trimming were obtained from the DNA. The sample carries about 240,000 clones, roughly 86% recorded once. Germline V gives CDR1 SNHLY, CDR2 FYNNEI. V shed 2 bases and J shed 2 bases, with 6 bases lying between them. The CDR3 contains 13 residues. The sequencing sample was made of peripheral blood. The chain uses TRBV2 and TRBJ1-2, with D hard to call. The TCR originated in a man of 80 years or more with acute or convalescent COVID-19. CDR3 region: CASSEQRNYGYTF. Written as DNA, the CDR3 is TGTGCCAGCAGTGAACAGAGGAACTATGGCTACACCTTC.